The clone carrying this TCR beta chain was seen a single time. Its antigen is unknown. This sample was taken from a study of vaccination effects on CD4 cells after COVID-19. Turning to the study itself: Each culture well received a few million PBMC. These cells were then cultured in IMDM with about 9.9 IU/ml IL-2 and 10 ug/ml peptides.

The authors isolated CD4+ T cells after around 11 days of culture. None of the vaccinated had previously contracted SARS-CoV-2, and their nucleocapsid antibodies tested negative. The authors exchanged half the medium for IL-2 medium on days 3 and 7. Germline CDR1 MNHEY, CDR2 SVGAGI. The CDR3 consists of 15 residues. The V end was cut by 2 bases, the J end by 2 bases, with 10 bases between. Data came from immunoSEQ multiplex PCR; TCRdb stores just in-frame clones and leaves some out. The data show tens of thousands of clones, with approximately 71% seen just once and about 2.1% held by the top ten. The TCR was taken from a human donor who received a COVID-19 vaccine. This material consisted of CD4+ T cells from PBMCs cultured without peptide, taken before COVID-19 vaccination. The chain uses TRBV6-5 and TRBJ1-5; tentatively, D is TRBD1 (6 bases). The CDR3 protein is CASSYDHRGNQPQHF. In nucleotides, the CDR3 is TGTGCCAGCAGTTACGACCACAGGGGCAATCAGCCCCAGCATTTT.